The T cell receptor beta chain described here comes from a study of cytomegalovirus exposure and HLA in healthy donors. The table came from immunoSEQ multiplex PCR; TCRdb's copy has only in-frame clones and leaves some out. This table holds approximately 260,000 clones, about 86% found once. After removal of 1 base from V and 2 bases from J, the junction contained 9 bases not matched to a gene. The length of the CDR3 is 17 residues. Germline CDR1 is MNHNS and CDR2 is SASEGT. The sample taken for sequencing was PBMCs. The source is a woman aged 30 to 39 in good health and CMV-seropositive. The V gene is TRBV6-1, the J gene TRBJ2-3, with 7 bases aligning to TRBD2. The chain's CDR3 is CASSEEREEAYTDTQYF. The CDR3, as DNA: TGTGCCAGCAGTGAAGAACGGGAGGAAGCTTACACAGATACGCAGTATTTT.